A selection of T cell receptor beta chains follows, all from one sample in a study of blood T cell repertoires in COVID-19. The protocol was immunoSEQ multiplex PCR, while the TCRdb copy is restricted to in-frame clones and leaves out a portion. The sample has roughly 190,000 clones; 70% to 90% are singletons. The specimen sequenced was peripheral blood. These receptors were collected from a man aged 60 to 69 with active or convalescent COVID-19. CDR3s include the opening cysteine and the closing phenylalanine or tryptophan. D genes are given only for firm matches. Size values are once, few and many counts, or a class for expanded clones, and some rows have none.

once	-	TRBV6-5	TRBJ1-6	CASSSYNSPLHF	TGTGCCAGCAGTTCGTATAATTCACCCCTCCACTTT
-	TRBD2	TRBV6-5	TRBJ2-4	CASSPRGSGKNIQYF	TGTGCCAGCAGTCCGCGGGGGAGCGGCAAAAACATTCAGTACTTC
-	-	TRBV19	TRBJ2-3	CASSIPTSTDTQYF	TGTGCCAGTAGTATCCCCACTAGCACAGATACGCAGTATTTT
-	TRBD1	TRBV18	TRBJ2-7	CASSPRDSTYEQYF	TGTGCCAGCTCACCTCGGGACAGCACCTACGAGCAGTACTTC
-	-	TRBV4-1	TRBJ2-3	CASSQEYRTDTQYF	TGCGCCAGCAGCCAAGAATACCGGACAGATACGCAGTATTTT
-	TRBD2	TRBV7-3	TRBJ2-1	CASSFLAGDYNEQFF	TGTGCCAGCAGCTTTCTAGCGGGGGACTACAATGAGCAGTTCTTC
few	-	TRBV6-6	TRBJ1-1	CASSSGGLGVTEAFF	TGTGCCAGCAGTTCAGGAGGGTTAGGTGTCACTGAAGCTTTCTTT
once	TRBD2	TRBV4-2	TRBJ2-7	CASSQPDGTSGSEQYF	TGTGCCAGCAGCCAACCCGACGGGACTAGCGGTAGTGAGCAGTACTTC
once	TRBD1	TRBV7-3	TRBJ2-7	CASSPRVGQGEVAEQYF	TGTGCCAGCAGCCCAAGAGTAGGACAGGGCGAGGTGGCCGAGCAGTACTTC
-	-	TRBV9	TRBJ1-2	CASSPRGLSNYGYTF	TGTGCCAGCAGCCCCAGGGGACTATCGAACTATGGCTACACCTTC
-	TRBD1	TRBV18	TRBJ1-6	CASSRDSDSPLHF	TGTGCCAGCTCCCGGGACAGTGATTCACCCCTCCACTTT
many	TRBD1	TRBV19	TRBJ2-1	CASSIQGQGYNEQFF	TGTGCCAGTAGTATCCAGGGACAGGGATACAATGAGCAGTTCTTC
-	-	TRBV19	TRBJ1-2	CASRSRDTDGYTF	TGTGCCAGTAGGTCGAGGGATACCGATGGCTACACCTTC
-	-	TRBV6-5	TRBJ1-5	CASSRSRGSNQPQHF	TGTGCCAGCAGTCGGTCCCGCGGTAGCAATCAGCCCCAGCATTTT
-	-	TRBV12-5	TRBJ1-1	CASGLYRTVNTEAFF	TGTGCTAGTGGTTTGTATAGGACAGTGAACACTGAAGCTTTCTTT
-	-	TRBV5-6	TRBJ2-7	CASSPRTVPLEQYF	TGTGCCAGCAGCCCGAGGACAGTTCCCTTAGAGCAGTACTTC
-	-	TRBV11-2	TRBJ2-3	CASSLGQPSTDTQYF	TGTGCCAGCAGCTTAGGACAGCCTAGCACAGATACGCAGTATTTT